The 13 T cell receptor beta chains given below trace back to one sample, sequenced in a study of molecular identifiers for immune sequencing clone quantification. TCRdb passed the PCR reads through MiXCR, listing each CDR3 protein once. The sample yields about 320,000 distinct CDR3 sequences, 24% seen once. Material for sequencing was naive CD8+ T cells from blood, with Jurkat cell RNA spiked in. Regarding subset: FACS-sorted CD8+CD4-CCR7+CD45RA+ naive T cells. These receptors came from a human donor in good health. Some libraries in this study had Jurkat cell RNA spiked in.

This clonotype was seen a few times. The V gene is TRBV6-8, the J gene TRBJ2-7; tentatively, D is TRBD1 (5 bases). The CDR3 has 14 residues. V gave up 6 bases and J gave up 0 bases, with 12 bases separating them. Germline-derived CDR1 and CDR2 are MNHGY and SAAAGT. The CDR3 DNA reads as TGTGCCAGCAGCCTACAGGTTAGCTCCTACGAGCAGTACTTC. Translating it yields CASSLQVSSYEQYF.

This clonotype showed up just a few times. The CDR3 here is CASSVVLTGSLDEQFF. DNA for the CDR3: TGTGCCAGCAGCGTAGTTTTGACAGGGTCCCTTGATGAGCAGTTCTTC. This chain connects TRBV9 to TRBJ2-1; 7 nucleotides line up with TRBD1. Germline loops: CDR1 SGDLS, CDR2 YYNGEE. Trimming cost V 0 bases and J 8 bases; bases outside gene matches: 11. The CDR3 is 16 amino acids.

This clonotype was detected only a few times. The rearrangement links TRBV5-1 to TRBJ1-5, with TRBD1 matching 8 bases. Looked up from germline, CDR1 is SGHRS and CDR2 is YFSETQ. The ends lost 0 bases at V and 1 base at J; junction bases unmatched: 6. This CDR3 region has 17 residues. CDR3 sequence: CASSLGSRGPSNQPQHF. The CDR3 DNA is TGCGCCAGCAGCTTGGGAAGCAGGGGGCCGAGCAATCAGCCCCAGCATTTT.

This clonotype was counted a few times. The chain uses TRBV10-3 and TRBJ2-2, with 8 bases matching TRBD2. The CDR3 runs 17 residues. Germline assignment: CDR1 ENHRY and CDR2 SYGVKD. With V trimmed by 0 bases and J by 1 base, 4 bases remained unmatched. CDR3 sequence (DNA): TGTGCCATCAGTGAGTCGGAACTAGCGGTGAACACCGGGGAGCTGTTTTTT. Translation gives CAISESELAVNTGELFF.

The chain employs TRBV4-3 and TRBJ2-2; unclear D gene. Between the trimmed V and J ends, which lost 0 bases and 3 bases, there was a span of 17 bases. This CDR3 contains 18 residues. Germline V gene lookup returns CDR1 LGHNA and CDR2 YSLEER. The CDR3 is CASSQDGVYHPDTGELFF. The CDR3, as DNA: TGCGCCAGCAGCCAAGATGGGGTATACCACCCCGACACCGGGGAGCTGTTTTTT.

This clonotype was detected only a few times. The rearrangement links TRBV27 to TRBJ2-7, with TRBD1 identical over 11 bases. The CDR3 spans 15 residues. Germline loops: CDR1 MNHEY, CDR2 SMNVEV (reference sequence). V was pared by 5 bases and J by 3 bases, with 6 bases of the junction left unmatched. This CDR3 is CASSAWTGGHYEQYF. CDR3 coding DNA: TGTGCCAGCAGTGCCTGGACAGGGGGCCACTACGAGCAGTACTTC.

J is TRBJ1-2 and V is TRBV25-1; D is unclear. V lost 0 bases and J 4 bases, leaving 12 bases between the germline ends. Germline assignment: CDR1 MGHDK and CDR2 SYGVNS. This CDR3 has 15 amino acids. The DNA for the CDR3 is TGTGCCAGCAGTGAATATGCGGGGTCGGGCTATGGCTACACCTTC. Its protein product is CASSEYAGSGYGYTF.

About this clonotype: A much larger clone lies a single base off, so this may be a read error. It is likely a read error, because the conserved phenylalanine at the end of the CDR3 is missing. The chain uses TRBV4-1 and TRBJ1-1; a weak D match, TRBD1 (5 bases). V lost 4 bases, J lost 0 bases, and 18 bases lay in between. Germline CDR1 is MGHRA and CDR2 is YSYEKL. The CDR3 contains 17 residues. The CDR3 loop is CASSPLFRGPLNTEAFL. CDR3 nucleotides: TGCGCCAGCAGCCCCCTTTTCCGGGGCCCCTTGAACACTGAAGCTTTCCTT.

CDR3 sequence reads: CAWSILPYNEQFF. The CDR3 bases are TGTGCCTGGAGTATACTCCCCTACAATGAGCAGTTCTTC. This chain connects TRBV30 to TRBJ2-1, with D hard to call. V lost 2 bases to trimming and J lost 2 bases, with 7 bases between them. The V gene's germline CDR1 is GTSNPN and CDR2 SVGIG (reference sequence). The length of the CDR3 is 13 residues. The entire variable domain, with the rest obtained from reference TRBV30 and TRBJ2-1, is as follows: SQTIHQWPATLVQPVGSPLSLECTVEGTSNPNLYWYRQAAGRGLQLLFYSVGIGQISSEVPQNLSASRPQDRQFILSSKKLLLSDSGFYLCAWSILPYNEQFFGPGTRLTVL.

This clonotype was detected ten times or more. This chain joins TRBV7-9 and TRBJ2-1; D remains unclear. With 3 bases removed from V and 6 bases from J, the gap between germline ends came to 6 bases. Germline CDR1 is SEHNR and CDR2 is FQNEAQ (reference sequence). This CDR3 has 12 residues. This CDR3 is CASSFQSNEQFF. The CDR3, as DNA: TGTGCCAGCAGCTTCCAGTCCAATGAGCAGTTCTTC. The entire variable domain, with the rest obtained from reference TRBV7-9 and TRBJ2-1, is as follows: DTGVSQNPRHKITKRGQNVTFRCDPISEHNRLYWYRQTLGQGPEFLTYFQNEAQLEKSRLLSDRFSAERPKGSFSTLEIQRTEQGDSAMYLCASSFQSNEQFFGPGTRLTVL.

V is TRBV5-5 and J is TRBJ2-7; TRBD2 matches at 12 bases. V lost 10 bases and J lost 2; bases outside the gene matches: 10. This CDR3 spans 15 amino acids. Germline V gene lookup returns CDR1 SGHKS and CDR2 YYEKEE (reference sequence). The CDR3 DNA sequence: TGTGCCCGCCGCCGCCTAGCGGGGGGGGCCTACGAGCAGTACTTC. It yields the protein CARRRLAGGAYEQYF.

As to this clonotype: A much larger clone is a single base away; this may be a read error. This rearrangement joins TRBV6-1 to TRBJ1-1; D gene ambiguous. Germline V gives CDR1 MNHNS, CDR2 SASEGT. CDR3 size: 14 residues. Here the CDR3 DNA reads TGTGCCTGCAGTGAATATGGCCCCTTTTTTGAAGCTTTCTTT. Protein product: CACSEYGPFFEAFF.

This clonotype was seen only a few times. The chain has TRBV6-2 or TRBV6-3 and TRBJ2-1, with 7 bases aligning to TRBD2. Germline assignment: CDR1 MNHEY and CDR2 SVGEGT. With 2 bases clipped from V and 6 bases from J, the junction kept 4 bases outside the gene matches. This CDR3 spans 14 amino acids. The CDR3 sequence: CASSYGGEGNEQFF. CDR3 DNA: TGTGCCAGCAGTTACGGAGGGGAGGGCAATGAGCAGTTCTTC.